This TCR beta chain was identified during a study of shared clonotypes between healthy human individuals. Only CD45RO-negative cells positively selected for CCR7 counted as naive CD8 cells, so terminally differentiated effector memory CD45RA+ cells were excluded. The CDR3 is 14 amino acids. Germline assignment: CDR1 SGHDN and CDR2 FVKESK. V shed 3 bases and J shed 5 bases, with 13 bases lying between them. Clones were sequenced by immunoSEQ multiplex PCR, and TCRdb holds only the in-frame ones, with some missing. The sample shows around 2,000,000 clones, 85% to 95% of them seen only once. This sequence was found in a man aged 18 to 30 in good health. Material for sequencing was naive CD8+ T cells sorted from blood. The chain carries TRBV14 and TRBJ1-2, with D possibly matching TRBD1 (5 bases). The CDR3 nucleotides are TGTGCCAGCAGCCAGTCACACGGGGGGTATGGCTACACCTTC. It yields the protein CASSQSHGGYGYTF.